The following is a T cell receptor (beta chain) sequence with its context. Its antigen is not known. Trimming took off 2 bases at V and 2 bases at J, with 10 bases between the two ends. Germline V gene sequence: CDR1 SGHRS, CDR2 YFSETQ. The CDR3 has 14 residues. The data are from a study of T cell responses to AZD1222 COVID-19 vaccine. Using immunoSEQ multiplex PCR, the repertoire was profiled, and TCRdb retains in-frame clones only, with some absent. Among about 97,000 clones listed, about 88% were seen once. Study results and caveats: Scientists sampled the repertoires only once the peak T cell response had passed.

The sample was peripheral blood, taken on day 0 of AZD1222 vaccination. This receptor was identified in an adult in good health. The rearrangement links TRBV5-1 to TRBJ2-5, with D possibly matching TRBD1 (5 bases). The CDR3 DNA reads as TGCGCCAGCAGCTTTCTTTCAGGGCAAGAGACCCAGTACTTC. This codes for CASSFLSGQETQYF.